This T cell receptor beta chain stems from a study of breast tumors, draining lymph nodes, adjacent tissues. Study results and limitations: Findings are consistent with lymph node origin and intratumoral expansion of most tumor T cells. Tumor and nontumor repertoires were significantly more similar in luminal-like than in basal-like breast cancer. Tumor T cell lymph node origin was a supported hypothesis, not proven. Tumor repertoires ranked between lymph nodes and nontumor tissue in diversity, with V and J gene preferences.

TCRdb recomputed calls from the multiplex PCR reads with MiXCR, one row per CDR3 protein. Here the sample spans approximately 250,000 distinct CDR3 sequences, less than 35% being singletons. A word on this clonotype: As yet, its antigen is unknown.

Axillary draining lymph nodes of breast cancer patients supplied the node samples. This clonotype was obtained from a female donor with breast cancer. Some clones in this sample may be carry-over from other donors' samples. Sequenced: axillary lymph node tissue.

CDR3 sequence reads: CSVGRRNEQFF. DNA of the CDR3: TGCAGCGTGGGACGCCGCAATGAGCAGTTCTTC. The V gene is TRBV29-1, the J gene TRBJ2-1; the D call may be TRBD1 or TRBD2 (5 bases each). The CDR3 loop spans 11 amino acids. The ends were cut back, 6 bases at V and 6 bases at J, with 9 bases in the middle. CDR1 and CDR2 (germline): SQVTM, ANQGSEA.